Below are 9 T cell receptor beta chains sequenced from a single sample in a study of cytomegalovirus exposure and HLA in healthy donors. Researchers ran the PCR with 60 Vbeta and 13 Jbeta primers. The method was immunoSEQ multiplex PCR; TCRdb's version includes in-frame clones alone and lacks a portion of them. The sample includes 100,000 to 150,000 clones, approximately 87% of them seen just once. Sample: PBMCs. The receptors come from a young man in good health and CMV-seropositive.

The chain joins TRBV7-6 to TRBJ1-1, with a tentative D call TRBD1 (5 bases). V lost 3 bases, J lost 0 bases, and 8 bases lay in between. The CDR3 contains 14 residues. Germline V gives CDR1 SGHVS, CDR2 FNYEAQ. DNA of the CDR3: TGTGCCAGCAGCTTGACAGACATGAACACTGAAGCTTTCTTT. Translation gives CASSLTDMNTEAFF.

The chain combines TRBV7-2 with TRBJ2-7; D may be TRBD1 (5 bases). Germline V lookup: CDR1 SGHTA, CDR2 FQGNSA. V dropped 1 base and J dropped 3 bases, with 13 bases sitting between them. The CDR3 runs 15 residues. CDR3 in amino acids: CASSLVPRAGYEQYF. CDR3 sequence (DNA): TGTGCCAGCAGCTTAGTCCCCAGGGCAGGCTACGAGCAGTACTTC.

DNA for the CDR3: TGTGCCAGCGCCAGACTAGCGGGGAACGGGGAGCTGTTTTTT. It is translated as CASARLAGNGELFF. The gene calls are TRBV25-1 and TRBJ2-2, with TRBD2 identical over 11 bases. The CDR3 runs 14 residues. The germline CDR1 and CDR2 sequences are MGHDK and SYGVNS. The J segment lost 7 bases and the V segment lost 8 bases, leaving 6 bases of the junction unmatched. The whole variable domain, remainder taken from reference TRBV25-1 and TRBJ2-2, is EADIYQTPRYLVIGTGKKITLECSQTMGHDKMYWYQQDPGMELHLIHYSYGVNSTEKGDLSSESTVSRIRTEHFPLTLESARPSHTSQYLCASARLAGNGELFFGEGSRLTVL.

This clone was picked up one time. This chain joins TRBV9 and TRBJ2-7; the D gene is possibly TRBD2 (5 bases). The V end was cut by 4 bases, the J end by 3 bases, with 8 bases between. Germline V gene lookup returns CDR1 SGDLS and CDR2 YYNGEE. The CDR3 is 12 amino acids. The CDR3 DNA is TGTGCCAGCAGCCCGGACTTCTACGAGCAGTACTTC. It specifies CASSPDFYEQYF.

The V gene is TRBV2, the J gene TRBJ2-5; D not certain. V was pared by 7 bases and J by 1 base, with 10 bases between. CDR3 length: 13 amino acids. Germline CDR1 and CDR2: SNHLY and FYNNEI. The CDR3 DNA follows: TGTGCCAGCATTGGGCACCTCCAAGAGACCCAGTACTTC. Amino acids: CASIGHLQETQYF.

CDR3 DNA: TGTGCTAGTGGTCCCCACGAGGGACAGGGGACCGGGGAGCTGTTTTTT. It yields the protein CASGPHEGQGTGELFF. The chain has TRBV12-5 and TRBJ2-2; the match to TRBD1 covers 10 bases. The CDR3 is 16 residues long. J was trimmed by 5 bases and V by 5 bases; bases with no gene match: 8. Looked up from germline, CDR1 is LGHNT and CDR2 is FRNRAP.

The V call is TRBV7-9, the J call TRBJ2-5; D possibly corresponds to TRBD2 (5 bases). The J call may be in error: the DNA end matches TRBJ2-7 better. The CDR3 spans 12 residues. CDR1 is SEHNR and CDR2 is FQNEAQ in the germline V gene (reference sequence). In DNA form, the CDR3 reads TGTGCCAGCAGTTATGGGAGCTACGAGCAGTACTTC. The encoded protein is CASSYGSYEQYF.

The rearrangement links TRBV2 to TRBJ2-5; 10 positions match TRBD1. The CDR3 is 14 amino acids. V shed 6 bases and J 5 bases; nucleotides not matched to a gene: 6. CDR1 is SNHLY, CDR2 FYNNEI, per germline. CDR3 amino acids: CASRQGQGVETQYF. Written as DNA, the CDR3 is TGTGCCAGCAGGCAAGGACAGGGGGTGGAGACCCAGTACTTC.

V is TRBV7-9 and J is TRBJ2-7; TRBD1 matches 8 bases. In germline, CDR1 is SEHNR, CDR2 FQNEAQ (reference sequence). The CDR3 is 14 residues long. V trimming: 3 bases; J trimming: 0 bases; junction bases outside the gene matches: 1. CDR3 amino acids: CASSFGQGSYEQYF. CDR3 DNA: TGTGCCAGCAGCTTCGGACAGGGCTCCTACGAGCAGTACTTC.